Following are 26 T cell receptor beta chains from one sample sequenced in a study of T cell repertoires in cytomegalovirus infection. What these receptors recognize is not known. TCRdb redid the calling of the reads with MiXCR, one entry per CDR3 protein. The profile shows about 900,000 distinct CDR3 sequences, roughly 30% of them singletons. The source material was cultured CD8+ T cells from PBMCs, sampled from culture after CMV antigen stimulation. These receptors originate from a human donor in good health (CMV status not recorded). Some clones in this sample may be carry-over from other donors' samples.

The CDR3 DNA follows: TGTGCCAGCAGATCACGAGCGAAGGGTGCAGATACGCAGTATTTT. Amino acids: CASRSRAKGADTQYF. The V and J genes are TRBV6-1 and TRBJ2-3; D not resolved. This CDR3 is built from 15 residues. The V end lost 6 bases, the J end lost 4 bases, and 17 bases lay between the germline ends. Germline loops: CDR1 MNHNS, CDR2 SASEGT.

The chain employs TRBV29-1 and TRBJ1-4; D gene uncertain. Germline loops: CDR1 SQVTM, CDR2 ANQGSEA. V lost 6 bases, J lost 10 bases, and 15 bases lay in between. This CDR3 contains 12 residues. As DNA, the CDR3 is TGCAGCGTAATAGGAACCGGTGGAAAACTGTTTTTT. Translated: CSVIGTGGKLFF.

The chain has TRBV7-4 and TRBJ2-7; D might be TRBD2 (6 bases). Germline CDR1 is SGHVT and CDR2 is SQSDAQ. The CDR3 extends over 15 amino acids. V was clipped by 0 bases and J by 4 bases, with 13 bases between them. The CDR3 nucleotides read TGTGCCAGCAGCTTAGCGCGGGGCCTCATTTACGAGCAGTACGTC. Protein product: CASSLARGLIYEQYV.

With regard to this clonotype: A much larger clonotype is one base distant, so this may be a read error. V gene TRBV7-8 combines with J gene TRBJ1-1; 9 bases fit TRBD1. The CDR3 consists of 15 residues. The germline CDR1 and CDR2 sequences are SGHVS and FQNEAQ. The chain's CDR3 is CVSSPRTGVNTEAFF. CDR3 bases: TGTGTCAGCAGCCCGAGGACAGGGGTTAACACTGAAGCTTTCTTT.

The chain combines TRBV6-5 with TRBJ2-2; no definite D call. Germline loops: CDR1 MNHEY, CDR2 SVGAGI. The CDR3 totals 14 residues. V was cut by 0 bases and J by 7 bases, with 9 bases left in between. The DNA for the CDR3 is TGTGCCAGCAGTTACTCCCAGGAGTACGGGGAGCTGTTTTTT. It yields the protein CASSYSQEYGELFF.

This clonotype was detected a few times. The chain is built from TRBV4-1 and TRBJ1-1; 11 positions agree with TRBD1. The V gene end was trimmed by 1 base and the J gene end by 7 bases; junction bases not matched to a gene: 2. Germline CDR1 and CDR2: MGHRA and YSYEKL. The CDR3 is 14 residues long. CDR3 protein: CASSQGGQGVEAFF. The CDR3, as DNA: TGCGCCAGCAGCCAAGGGGGACAGGGGGTTGAAGCTTTCTTT.

The table lists this clonotype with many counts. This chain joins TRBV7-8 and TRBJ2-7; D is undetermined. V lost 1 base and J lost 2, with 15 bases in between. Germline values: CDR1 SGHVS, CDR2 FQNEAQ. The CDR3 is 16 amino acids. The CDR3 DNA follows: TGTGCCAGCAGCTTAGGGTTAGTTCCCTCAACCTACGAGCAGTACGTC. Protein sequence: CASSLGLVPSTYEQYV.

This chain's CDR3 is CASSNRDTNEKLFF. CDR3 bases: TGTGCCAGCAGTAACAGGGATACTAATGAAAAACTGTTTTTT. V gene TRBV12-3 or TRBV12-4 combines with J gene TRBJ1-4, with a tentative D call TRBD1 (6 bases). Trimming left V 5 bases short and J 2 bases short, with 9 bases between. The CDR3 is made up of 14 amino acids.

In DNA, the CDR3 is TGTGCCAGCAGCTTGACGACAGGGGACAAAGGATGGTGGTATGGCTACACCTTC. This encodes CASSLTTGDKGWWYGYTF. This chain uses TRBV5-6 with TRBJ1-2; 8 bases line up with TRBD1. V lost 1 base and J lost 5; bases outside the gene matches: 16. Germline-derived CDR1 and CDR2 are SGHDT and YYEEEE. This CDR3 region has 18 residues.

V gene TRBV13 combines with J gene TRBJ1-1, with D perhaps matching TRBD1 (6 bases). V lost 7 bases to trimming and J lost 5 bases, with 14 bases between them. This CDR3 comprises 13 residues. The germline gives CDR1 PRHDT, CDR2 FYEKMQ (reference sequence). The CDR3 DNA sequence: TGTGCCAGCATCAAAACAGGGTGGACTGAAGCTTTCTTT. This codes for CASIKTGWTEAFF.

This clonotype was detected only a few times. The chain joins TRBV19 to TRBJ2-3; weak D call: TRBD1 (6 bases). Germline CDR1 is LNHDA and CDR2 is SQIVND (reference sequence). This CDR3 has 17 residues. V lost 6 bases to trimming and J lost 2 bases, with 21 bases between them. The CDR3 loop is CASRGIHREFDTDTQYF. In DNA, the CDR3 is TGTGCCAGTAGGGGGATCCACAGGGAATTTGACACAGATACGCAGTATTTT.

In its sample, this clonotype was seen many times. The J gene is TRBJ1-1, the V gene TRBV6-6; no clear D. CDR3 length: 14 residues. Germline lookup yields CDR1 MNHNY and CDR2 SVGAGI (reference sequence). V gave up 7 bases and J gave up 4 bases, with 16 bases separating them. CDR3 loop: CASNPGQMATEAFF. The DNA for the CDR3 is TGTGCCAGCAATCCGGGTCAGATGGCCACTGAAGCTTTCTTT.

The genes are TRBV7-9 and TRBJ2-7, with a tentative D call TRBD2 (5 bases). This CDR3 is 16 amino acids long. V lost 5 bases to trimming and J lost 0 bases, with 17 bases between them. Germline V CDR1 and CDR2: SEHNR, FQNEAQ (reference sequence). CDR3 loop: CASSAVGGPSSYEQYV. CDR3 in DNA: TGTGCCAGCAGCGCCGTCGGAGGCCCGTCCTCCTACGAGCAGTACGTC.

The chain uses TRBV5-4 and TRBJ1-2; D is ambiguous. The germline gives CDR1 SGHNT, CDR2 YYREEE (reference sequence). The CDR3 covers 15 residues. The germline V and J ends were trimmed by 5 bases and 0 bases, with 14 bases remaining between them. The DNA for the CDR3 is TGTGCCAGCAGGGGCAGCGTAGGGACTAACTATGGCTACACCTTC. Protein product: CASRGSVGTNYGYTF.

About this clonotype itself: This clone may be a read error of a much larger clone one base away. The genes are TRBV27 and TRBJ1-1, with 7 bases aligning to TRBD1. Germline V CDR1 and CDR2: MNHEY, SMNVEV (reference sequence). The CDR3 loop spans 14 amino acids. CDR3 DNA sequence: TGTGCCAGCAGACCGACAGGGTCGGTACCTGAAGTTTTCTTT. Its translation is CASRPTGSVPEVFF.

This clonotype has more than one count but fewer than ten. The genes are TRBV27 and TRBJ2-2; TRBD1 matches at 10 bases. This CDR3 region has 16 residues. The V gene end was trimmed by 0 bases and the J gene end by 5 bases; junction bases not matched to a gene: 3. Germline V CDR1 and CDR2: MNHEY, SMNVEV (reference sequence). CDR3: CASSLSGTGVTGELFF. The CDR3 DNA reads TGTGCCAGCAGTTTATCGGGGACAGGGGTTACCGGGGAGCTGTTTTTT.

The chain uses TRBV4-1 and TRBJ2-2, with D perhaps TRBD2 (5 bases). V lost 3 bases, J lost 7 bases, and 9 bases lay in between. The CDR3 is made up of 13 amino acids. Germline V gene lookup returns CDR1 MGHRA and CDR2 YSYEKL. This chain's CDR3 is CASSQGASGELFF. DNA of the CDR3: TGCGCCAGCAGCCAGGGAGCTAGCGGGGAGCTGTTTTTT.

The rearrangement uses TRBV10-3 and TRBJ2-5, with D tentatively TRBD1 (5 bases). Germline V gene data show CDR1 as ENHRY and CDR2 as SYGVKD. Trimming pared 0 bases from V and 1 base from J, leaving 9 bases between. The CDR3 extends over 15 amino acids. The CDR3 sequence is CAISESVQGQETQYF. In nucleotides, the CDR3 is TGTGCCATCAGTGAGTCGGTCCAGGGCCAAGAGACCCAGTACTTC.

A few counts support this clonotype. The genes are TRBV12-3 or TRBV12-4 and TRBJ1-1, with D unresolved. CDR3 length: 14 amino acids. With 7 bases removed from V and 1 base from J, the gap between germline ends came to 13 bases. The CDR3 sequence: CASTPRWGNTEAFF. CDR3 nucleotide sequence: TGTGCCAGCACTCCCCGTTGGGGGAACACTGAAGCTTTCTTT.

The chain combines TRBV12-5 with TRBJ1-2; 7 bases match TRBD1. V lost 3 bases and J lost 4; bases outside the gene matches: 8. Germline CDR1 is LGHNT and CDR2 is FRNRAP. This CDR3 has 15 amino acids. The CDR3 loop reads CASGFIGTDVYGYTF. The CDR3 coding sequence is TGTGCTAGTGGTTTCATCGGGACAGACGTCTATGGCTACACCTTC.

The chain has TRBV27 and TRBJ2-5, with 8 positions matching TRBD2. The CDR3 has 17 residues. Trimming removed 3 bases from V and 1 base from J; junction bases left unmatched: 10. Germline V lookup: CDR1 MNHEY, CDR2 SMNVEV (reference sequence). Written as DNA, the CDR3 is TGTGCCAGCAGTTTTGGGCCGGGAGGGATCTTCCAAGAGACCCAGTACTTC. It codes for CASSFGPGGIFQETQYF.

In its sample, this clonotype was seen a few times. The genes are TRBV12-3 or TRBV12-4 and TRBJ1-1; D not certain. Trimming left V 3 bases short and J 4 bases short, with 9 bases between. The CDR3 is made up of 13 amino acids. The CDR3 bases are TGTGCCAGCAGTTTTCTCGCAGCCACTGAAGCTTTCTTT. As protein: CASSFLAATEAFF.

The V call is TRBV20-1, the J call TRBJ2-2; 8 bases align to TRBD2. The germline CDR1 and CDR2 sequences are DFQATT and SNEGSKA (reference sequence). J gave up 4 bases and V 0 bases, and 10 bases lay outside the gene matches. The CDR3 contains 17 residues. CDR3 coding DNA: TGCAGTGCTAGAGATCGAATTAGCGGGATTTTCACCGGGGAGCTGTTTTTT. Protein: CSARDRISGIFTGELFF.

Concerning this clonotype itself: An end of the junction does not agree with germline; a read error may underlie this. The V and J genes are TRBV7-8 and TRBJ2-7; 14 nucleotides agree with TRBD2. There are 17 residues in the CDR3. The germline gives CDR1 SGHVS, CDR2 FQNEAQ. CDR3 sequence: CVSRGYPTSGGGYEQYF. The CDR3 DNA reads as TGTGTCAGCAGAGGGTACCCGACTAGCGGGGGGGGATACGAGCAGTACTTC.

This clonotype was seen a few times. V gene TRBV5-6 combines with J gene TRBJ2-7; perhaps D is TRBD1 or TRBD2 (6 bases each). The CDR3 runs 15 residues. Germline lookup yields CDR1 SGHDT and CDR2 YYEEEE. V was cut by 2 bases and J by 7 bases, with 19 bases left in between. The CDR3 region is CASSLGGPLWLEQYV. The CDR3, as DNA: TGTGCCAGCAGCTTAGGGGGGCCTCTTTGGTTAGAGCAGTACGTC.

The chain couples TRBV5-6 to TRBJ1-1; D perhaps matches TRBD1 (5 bases). The CDR3 is 15 amino acids. The V end was cut by 2 bases, the J end by 0 bases, with 11 bases between. Per the germline V gene, CDR1 is SGHDT and CDR2 is YYEEEE. The CDR3 DNA follows: TGTGCCAGCAGCTTATCCTCGACAGTGAACACTGAAGCTTTCTTT. This translates into CASSLSSTVNTEAFF.